Described below is a single TCR beta chain sequence and its context. As originally analysed: For nucleated cells, counts were estimated from reference gene primer amplification. Sequenced by immunoSEQ multiplex PCR; TCRdb stores in-frame clones only, minus some. V and J calls and clone size come straight from that table; D and trimming were deduced from the DNA. The profile shows some 340,000 clones, about 86% of them singletons. This record comes from a study of blood T cell repertoires in COVID-19. Study-wide context: There were acute and convalescent COVID-19 samples, and they came from the United States, Italy and Spain. The cDNA or gDNA used as material had been derived from T cells, B-cell-depleted T cells, or PBMCs.

The sequenced material came from peripheral blood. The origin of this receptor is a man aged 30-40 years with active or convalescent COVID-19.

The chain's CDR3 is CASSQELREPQHF. The CDR3 DNA reads TGCGCCAGCAGCCAAGAATTGAGGGAGCCCCAGCATTTT. The rearrangement joins TRBV4-3 to TRBJ1-5, with unresolved D. Trimming pared 0 bases from V and 8 bases from J, leaving 8 bases between. The CDR3 runs 13 residues. Germline V gene data show CDR1 as LGHNA and CDR2 as YSLEER.